Following are 31 T cell receptor beta chains from one sample sequenced in a study of blood T cell repertoires in COVID-19. The table came from immunoSEQ multiplex PCR; TCRdb's copy has only in-frame clones and leaves some out. The sample records about 130,000 clones, 60% to 80% being singletons. The sample comprised peripheral blood. The receptors shown here come from a man aged 55-75 years who had recovered from COVID-19.

A few counts support this clone. At the DNA level, this CDR3 is encoded by other sequences in the same sample as well. This chain connects TRBV7-2 to TRBJ1-1, with D possibly being TRBD1 (5 bases). The CDR3 is 15 residues long. The V gene's germline CDR1 is SGHTA and CDR2 FQGNSA. V was clipped by 4 bases and J by 1 base, with 13 bases between them. In DNA, the CDR3 is TGTGCCAGCAGCTCGGCGGGGACGGCGAACACTGAAGCTTTCTTT. Translating gives CASSSAGTANTEAFF.

This sequence joins TRBV28 and TRBJ2-1; TRBD2 agrees at 11 bases. This CDR3 spans 16 amino acids. Germline CDR1 and CDR2: MDHEN and SYDVKM. V was pared by 11 bases and J by 2 bases, with 11 bases of the junction left unmatched. Here the CDR3 reads CASTGGTSGPYNEQFF. The CDR3 nucleotides read TGTGCCTCTACCGGGGGGACTAGCGGACCCTACAATGAGCAGTTCTTC.

V is TRBV18 and J is TRBJ1-1; perhaps TRBD1 as D (5 bases). The ends were cut back, 6 bases at V and 0 bases at J, with 14 bases in the middle. Germline CDR1 reads KGHSH; CDR2 reads LQKENI. The CDR3 has 15 residues. CDR3: CASSSRGDLNTEAFF. The CDR3 DNA follows: TGTGCCAGCTCCTCTAGAGGGGACTTGAACACTGAAGCTTTCTTT.

The chain uses TRBV28 and TRBJ1-4; D is undetermined. The CDR3 runs to 15 residues. V lost 6 bases to trimming and J lost 9 bases, with 20 bases between them. The germline V gene has CDR1 MDHEN and CDR2 SYDVKM. The CDR3 loop reads CASSTPTEMNQKLFF. CDR3 nucleotides: TGTGCCAGCAGCACCCCCACCGAGATGAACCAAAAACTGTTTTTT.

V and J are TRBV18 and TRBJ1-2; 10 bases are shared with TRBD1. In germline, CDR1 is KGHSH, CDR2 LQKENI. V lost 0 bases and J lost 7; bases outside the gene matches: 5. The CDR3 contains 15 residues. In DNA form, the CDR3 reads TGTGCCAGCTCACCACCGGACGGGACAGGGGCTGGCTACACCTTC. This sequence encodes CASSPPDGTGAGYTF.

This clone was detected a few times. The chain links TRBV7-3 to TRBJ2-3; D is unclear. This CDR3 has 13 residues. The germline V and J ends were trimmed by 6 bases and 2 bases, with 9 bases remaining between them. Germline V gene sequence: CDR1 SGHTA, CDR2 FQGTGA. The CDR3 DNA reads TGTGCCAGCAGTTATTACTTCACAGATACGCAGTATTTT. It specifies CASSYYFTDTQYF. The full variable domain, its missing parts supplied by reference TRBV7-3 and TRBJ2-3, is GAGVSQTPSNKVTEKGKYVELRCDPISGHTALYWYRQSLGQGPEFLIYFQGTGAADDSGLPNDRFFAVRPEGSVSTLKIQRTERGDSAVYLCASSYYFTDTQYFGPGTRLTVL.

The chain links TRBV7-2 to TRBJ1-2; 7 positions agree with TRBD1. Losses at the gene ends were 3 bases for V and 6 bases for J; bases not matched to a gene: 7. The CDR3 totals 14 residues. Germline CDR1 is SGHTA and CDR2 is FQGNSA. The CDR3 loop is CASSLTGNPDGYTF. CDR3 nucleotide sequence: TGTGCCAGCAGCTTGACAGGGAATCCCGATGGCTACACCTTC.

This clone showed up just once. The rearrangement links TRBV5-6 to TRBJ2-5; D is unclear. Germline V gene data show CDR1 as SGHDT and CDR2 as YYEEEE. Trimming stripped 4 bases from V and 4 bases from J, with 8 bases between. This CDR3 is built from 12 residues. The CDR3 DNA sequence: TGTGCCAGCAGCCTACCTGGAGAGACCCAGTACTTC. Translated, it gives CASSLPGETQYF.

The V gene is TRBV7-3, the J gene TRBJ2-1, with 12 bases identical to TRBD2. Trimming cost V 4 bases and J 8 bases; bases outside gene matches: 3. The CDR3 has 14 amino acids. Germline lookup yields CDR1 SGHTA and CDR2 FQGTGA. The CDR3, as DNA: TGTGCCAGCAGCTCACTAGCGGGGGGCGATGAGCAGTTCTTC. Translated: CASSSLAGGDEQFF.

The chain joins TRBV19 to TRBJ2-7; 10 positions agree with TRBD2. The CDR3 covers 17 residues. V was clipped by 5 bases and J by 1 base; unmatched bases: 11. Germline values: CDR1 LNHDA, CDR2 SQIVND (reference sequence). Here the CDR3 reads CASSLRTSGVGSYEQYF. The DNA for the CDR3 is TGTGCCAGTAGTCTTCGGACTAGCGGAGTGGGGTCCTACGAGCAGTACTTC.

This clone was seen once. This chain uses TRBV20-1 with TRBJ1-5; a possible D gene is TRBD1 (6 bases). V lost 3 bases and J 3 bases, leaving 18 bases between the germline ends. CDR3 length equals 16 residues. Germline-derived CDR1 and CDR2 are DFQATT and SNEGSKA (reference sequence). The CDR3 bases are TGCAGTGCTAGTAGGGGCGGGGGGCGCGCCAATCAGCCCCAGCATTTT. Its translation is CSASRGGGRANQPQHF.

This sequence joins TRBV3-1 (or the pseudogene TRBV3-2) and TRBJ1-2; D possibly corresponds to TRBD1 (6 bases). This CDR3 contains 15 residues. The germline CDR1 and CDR2 sequences are LGHDT and YNNKEL (reference sequence). Trimming removed 1 base at V and 2 bases at J, with 11 bases between. In DNA form, the CDR3 reads TGTGCCAGCAGCCAAGGAAGAGGACAGAACTATGGCTACACCTTC. Protein product: CASSQGRGQNYGYTF.

The CDR3 sequence: CASSEGQGARSEKLFF. CDR3 nucleotide sequence: TGTGCCAGCAGTGAGGGCCAGGGGGCGCGAAGTGAAAAACTGTTTTTT. The chain employs TRBV28 and TRBJ1-4, with 8 bases fitting TRBD1. CDR1 and CDR2 (germline): MDHEN, SYDVKM. The CDR3 runs to 16 residues. Unmatched junction bases numbered 12, after V lost 5 bases and J lost 7 bases.

The J gene is TRBJ2-2, the V gene TRBV3-1 (or the pseudogene TRBV3-2), with 9 bases that match TRBD2. Per the germline V gene, CDR1 is LGHDT and CDR2 is YNNKEL (reference sequence). V shed 1 base, J shed 7 bases, and the junction held 7 bases outside the gene matches. This CDR3 region has 16 residues. In DNA form, the CDR3 reads TGTGCCAGCAGCCAAGTTGCGGGGGGGCATGTCGGGGAGCTGTTTTTT. Its protein product is CASSQVAGGHVGELFF.

The chain is built from TRBV24-1 and TRBJ2-3, with TRBD2 matching over 13 bases. This CDR3 contains 19 residues. V lost 3 bases and J lost 0; bases outside the gene matches: 8. CDR1 and CDR2 (germline): KGHDR, SFDVKD. CDR3 sequence: CATSDPRTSGGPSTDTQYF. Written as DNA, the CDR3 is TGTGCCACCAGTGATCCTAGGACTAGCGGGGGACCTAGCACAGATACGCAGTATTTT.

This chain uses TRBV30 with TRBJ1-1, with 7 bases lining up with TRBD1. Germline V gene data show CDR1 as GTSNPN and CDR2 as SVGIG (reference sequence). The CDR3 extends over 13 amino acids. V was pared by 2 bases and J by 1 base, with 1 base of the junction left unmatched. DNA for the CDR3: TGTGCCTGGAGTAGACAGGGGAACACTGAAGCTTTCTTT. Protein product: CAWSRQGNTEAFF. The whole variable domain, remainder taken from reference TRBV30 and TRBJ1-1, is SQTIHQWPATLVQPVGSPLSLECTVEGTSNPNLYWYRQAAGRGLQLLFYSVGIGQISSEVPQNLSASRPQDRQFILSSKKLLLSDSGFYLCAWSRQGNTEAFFGQGTRLTVV.

The V gene is TRBV14, the J gene TRBJ2-7, with D uncertain. Per the germline V gene, CDR1 is SGHDN and CDR2 is FVKESK. Trimming pared 1 base from V and 7 bases from J, leaving 8 bases between. The CDR3 runs 12 residues. In DNA, the CDR3 is TGTGCCAGCAGCCAAGTTCATCAGGAGCAGTACTTC. Its translation: CASSQVHQEQYF.

This clone was found a few times. This chain uses TRBV18 with TRBJ1-4; D unclear. Looked up from germline, CDR1 is KGHSH and CDR2 is LQKENI. The CDR3 consists of 14 residues. The V end was cut by 6 bases, the J end by 8 bases, with 16 bases between. CDR3 nucleotide sequence: TGTGCCAGCTCGCCCCTGGAGGGTTACGAAAAACTGTTTTTT. Amino acid sequence: CASSPLEGYEKLFF. The full variable domain, rest sourced from reference TRBV18 and TRBJ1-4, is NAGVMQNPRHLVRRRGQEARLRCSPMKGHSHVYWYRQLPEEGLKFMVYLQKENIIDESGMPKERFSAEFPKEGPSILRIQQVVRGDSAAYFCASSPLEGYEKLFFGSGTQLSVL.

The J gene is TRBJ1-2, the V gene TRBV6-2 or TRBV6-3; D not certain. The CDR3 length is 15 residues. Per germline, CDR1 MNHEY and CDR2 SVGEGT. V was trimmed by 0 bases and J by 8 bases, leaving 16 bases between them. CDR3 sequence reads: CASSYSGGGSGGYTF. Written as DNA, the CDR3 is TGTGCCAGCAGTTACTCGGGTGGCGGCTCCGGAGGCTACACCTTC.

The chain joins TRBV27 to TRBJ2-1, with 8 bases that match TRBD1. V lost 2 bases and J lost 9; bases outside the gene matches: 9. This CDR3 contains 15 residues. CDR1 and CDR2 from the germline V gene are MNHEY and SMNVEV (reference sequence). Written as DNA, the CDR3 is TGTGCCAGCAGTTTAAGTGGGCAGGGGGCCTTTGAGCAGTTCTTC. Translated, it gives CASSLSGQGAFEQFF.

In this sample, this clone turned up a few times. The rearrangement joins TRBV5-6 to TRBJ1-1; 7 bases fit TRBD1. Germline CDR1 reads SGHDT; CDR2 reads YYEEEE. The V and J ends lost 4 bases and 6 bases, in that order; junction bases with no gene match: 15. The CDR3 has 16 amino acids. CDR3 DNA: TGTGCCAGCAGCCAACGGCTCCCGGGACAGAGTTCTGAAGCTTTCTTT. Protein: CASSQRLPGQSSEAFF. Supplemented by reference TRBV5-6 and TRBJ1-1, the full variable domain reads DAGVTQSPTHLIKTRGQQVTLRCSPKSGHDTVSWYQQALGQGPQFIFQYYEEEERQRGNFPDRFSGHQFPNYSSELNVNALLLGDSALYLCASSQRLPGQSSEAFFGQGTRLTVV.

The chain joins TRBV7-2 to TRBJ2-4; 10 nucleotides agree with TRBD2. V dropped 1 base and J dropped 7; count of bases not matched to a gene: 10. Germline V gives CDR1 SGHTA, CDR2 FQGNSA. The CDR3 is 17 residues long. The CDR3 region is CASSLGASGRFGNIQYF. In nucleotides, the CDR3 is TGTGCCAGCAGCTTAGGTGCTAGCGGGAGATTTGGGAACATTCAGTACTTC.

The count of this clone is one. In the same sample, other DNA sequences code for this CDR3. This chain joins TRBV29-1 and TRBJ2-7; 10 bases are shared with TRBD1. This CDR3 spans 12 amino acids. J was trimmed by 3 bases and V by 7 bases; bases with no gene match: 3. Germline V lookup: CDR1 SQVTM, CDR2 ANQGSEA. Written as DNA, the CDR3 is TGCAGCGCGTGGACAGGGGGCTACGAGCAGTACTTC. Protein sequence: CSAWTGGYEQYF.

The chain links TRBV6-5 to TRBJ1-2; tentatively, D is TRBD1 (5 bases). The germline V and J ends were trimmed by 0 bases and 4 bases, with 9 bases remaining between them. Germline CDR1 and CDR2: MNHEY and SVGAGI. CDR3 size: 14 residues. CDR3: CASSYSGRAYGYTF. In nucleotides, the CDR3 is TGTGCCAGCAGTTACTCCGGCAGGGCCTATGGCTACACCTTC.

The chain employs TRBV27 and TRBJ1-2, with 7 bases lining up with TRBD1. From germline, CDR1 is MNHEY and CDR2 SMNVEV (reference sequence). Trimming took 5 bases from V and 8 from J; bases not matched to a gene: 11. This CDR3 has 14 amino acids. The CDR3 nucleotides are TGTGCCAGCAGTACTCGGACAGGAGTAACCGGCTACACCTTC. Translated, it gives CASSTRTGVTGYTF.

V is TRBV28 and J is TRBJ1-5; a possible D gene is TRBD1 (5 bases). V lost 6 bases to trimming and J lost 6 bases, with 15 bases between them. The CDR3 totals 14 residues. Germline assignment: CDR1 MDHEN and CDR2 SYDVKM. CDR3 DNA: TGTGCCAGCAGGGGGGGAGGGGAGAGTCAGCCCCAGCATTTT. This sequence encodes CASRGGGESQPQHF.

The V and J genes are TRBV27 and TRBJ1-1; tentative D call: TRBD1 (6 bases). The CDR3 totals 14 residues. The germline V gene encodes CDR1 MNHEY and CDR2 SMNVEV (reference sequence). V was trimmed by 5 bases and J by 6 bases, leaving 16 bases between them. CDR3 DNA: TGTGCCAGCAGTGCCTTGACAGGTTTGGCTGAAGCTTTCTTT. This gives the protein CASSALTGLAEAFF.

V is TRBV30 and J is TRBJ2-7, with a possible D match to TRBD2 (5 bases). The CDR3 spans 14 residues. V was clipped by 0 bases and J by 0 bases, with 9 bases between them. The germline gives CDR1 GTSNPN, CDR2 SVGIG (reference sequence). This CDR3 reads CAWSVRGISYEQYF. In DNA form, the CDR3 reads TGTGCCTGGAGTGTACGAGGGATCTCCTACGAGCAGTACTTC.

The CDR3 loop reads CASRETGNTGELFF. As DNA, the CDR3 is TGTGCCAGCAGAGAAACGGGGAACACCGGGGAGCTGTTTTTT. The chain employs TRBV6-6 and TRBJ2-2; D call uncertain. The CDR3 consists of 14 residues. CDR1 MNHNY and CDR2 SVGAGI come from the germline V gene (reference sequence). Trimming removed 6 bases at V and 1 base at J, with 9 bases between.

J is TRBJ2-2 and V is TRBV2; 11 positions match TRBD2. V lost 6 bases to trimming and J lost 4 bases; unmatched junction nucleotides: 10. The germline gives CDR1 SNHLY, CDR2 FYNNEI. The CDR3 is 17 amino acids. The CDR3, as DNA: TGTGCCAGCAGCCATGGACTAGCGGGCGGCAGCACCGGGGAGCTGTTTTTT. This encodes CASSHGLAGGSTGELFF.

J is TRBJ2-3 and V is TRBV5-6; 10 bases align to TRBD2. Germline values: CDR1 SGHDT, CDR2 YYEEEE. The CDR3 is made up of 18 amino acids. V trimming: 3 bases; J trimming: 1 base; junction bases outside the gene matches: 11. The CDR3 coding sequence is TGTGCCAGCAGCTCCGGACTAGCGGTAGGCCAGCGCACAGATACGCAGTATTTT. Its protein product is CASSSGLAVGQRTDTQYF.